This TCR beta chain was recorded in a study of T cells in Graves' hyperthyroidism and ophthalmopathy. In this sample, this clonotype is medium-sized (0.01 to 0.1%). The CDR3 loop spans 13 amino acids. V lost 2 bases, J lost 1 base, and 5 bases lay in between. CDR1 is MNHEY, CDR2 SVGAGI, per germline. TCR beta CDR3 region amplification was performed from RNA transcripts. Initially, a first-round RT-PCR of the TCR CDR3 employed the HTBI primer set. TCRdb passed the multiplex PCR reads through MiXCR, listing each CDR3 protein once. The sample records roughly 560,000 distinct CDR3 sequences, approximately 15% being singletons.

The TCR was taken from a woman in her thirties or forties with Graves' ophthalmopathy. Sequenced input: blood. V gene TRBV6-5 combines with J gene TRBJ1-1; TRBD1 is a possible D gene (5 bases). The CDR3 nucleotides read TGTGCCAGCAGTTACGGACAGAACACTGAAGCTTTCTTT. This codes for CASSYGQNTEAFF.